The 30 T cell receptor beta chains presented below share a single source sample, sequenced in a study of cytomegalovirus exposure and HLA in healthy donors. The study ran its PCR with 60 Vbeta and 13 Jbeta primers. Some clones are missing from TCRdb's copy, which holds only in-frame ones; the method was immunoSEQ multiplex PCR. Of over 150,000 clones listed, roughly 74% are singletons. Input material: PBMCs. All receptors derive from a man younger than 35 in good health and CMV-seronegative.

Remarks on this clone: Because it lacks the conserved phenylalanine or tryptophan at the end, this CDR3 is likely a read error. The DNA is left out, because the CDR3 cannot be placed on it with certainty; the CDR3 is given as TCRdb lists it. The chain combines TRBV5-6 with TRBJ1-2. A total of 12 residues make up the CDR3, ends included. Per the germline V gene, CDR1 is SGHDT and CDR2 is YYEEEE. CDR3 residues: CASSSGPRGYDL.

This sequence joins TRBV5-1 and TRBJ2-2; 10 bases are a match to TRBD1. Per the germline V gene, CDR1 is SGHRS and CDR2 is YFSETQ. The CDR3 spans 17 residues. With V trimmed by 1 base and J by 4 bases, 7 bases remained unmatched. The CDR3: CASSLTTGGAGTGELFF. CDR3 sequence (DNA): TGCGCCAGCAGCTTGACGACAGGGGGCGCAGGCACCGGGGAGCTGTTTTTT.

The table lists this clone with a few counts. This chain uses TRBV27 with TRBJ1-1, with 7 bases matching TRBD1. Trimming at V came to 4 bases and at J to 6 bases, leaving 8 bases not matched to a gene. The germline V gene has CDR1 MNHEY and CDR2 SMNVEV (reference sequence). The CDR3 totals 14 residues. CDR3 region: CASSSDRARAEAFF. CDR3 in DNA: TGTGCCAGCAGTTCCGACAGGGCAAGAGCTGAAGCTTTCTTT.

The chain recombines TRBV28 with TRBJ1-1, with D uncertain. Germline V gene lookup returns CDR1 MDHEN and CDR2 SYDVKM. V lost 4 bases and J lost 2, with 14 bases in between. The CDR3 has 15 amino acids. CDR3 in amino acids: CASSSPSLLNTEAFF. CDR3 DNA sequence: TGTGCCAGCAGTTCCCCGAGCCTACTCAACACTGAAGCTTTCTTT.

The J gene is TRBJ1-1, the V gene TRBV18, with TRBD1 identical over 7 bases. CDR1 is KGHSH and CDR2 is LQKENI in the germline V gene. CDR3 size: 15 residues. The junction had 10 bases not matched to a gene; V was cut back by 4 bases and J by 5 bases. The CDR3 nucleotides are TGTGCCAGCTCACTTAGGACAGGAGGGGAGACTGAAGCTTTCTTT. This gives the protein CASSLRTGGETEAFF.

The chain combines TRBV2 with TRBJ1-4; the match to TRBD1 covers 10 bases. Germline V gene sequence: CDR1 SNHLY, CDR2 FYNNEI. Trimming cost V 9 bases and J 8 bases; bases outside gene matches: 12. The CDR3 totals 15 residues. The DNA for the CDR3 is TGTGCCAGTCAGAAAACGGGGACAGGGGACGAAAAACTGTTTTTT. Its translation is CASQKTGTGDEKLFF. Full variable domain (remainder filled in from reference TRBV2 and TRBJ1-4): EPEVTQTPSHQVTQMGQEVILRCVPISNHLYFYWYRQILGQKVEFLVSFYNNEISEKSEIFDDQFSVERPDGSNFTLKIRSTKLEDSAMYFCASQKTGTGDEKLFFGSGTQLSVL.

This chain connects TRBV6-4 to TRBJ2-7; 7 bases fit TRBD1. Losses at the gene ends were 10 bases for V and 5 bases for J; bases not matched to a gene: 8. This CDR3 has 12 residues. The V gene's germline CDR1 is MRHNA and CDR2 SNTAGT. The CDR3 is CATPDRVNEQYV. Written as DNA, the CDR3 is TGTGCCACTCCCGACAGGGTCAACGAGCAGTACGTC.

The chain has TRBV5-1 and TRBJ2-2; TRBD2 matches 9 bases. This CDR3 has 18 amino acids. Germline assignment: CDR1 SGHRS and CDR2 YFSETQ. V shed 2 bases and J 7 bases; nucleotides not matched to a gene: 15. CDR3 region: CASSFLLRGSGGSGELFF. As DNA, the CDR3 is TGCGCCAGCAGCTTCCTCCTTCGGGGTAGCGGGGGAAGCGGGGAGCTGTTTTTT.

This chain uses TRBV4-1 with TRBJ2-2, with 10 bases identical to TRBD1. Looked up from germline, CDR1 is MGHRA and CDR2 is YSYEKL. Trimming at V came to 4 bases and at J to 5 bases, leaving 1 base not matched to a gene. The CDR3 has 14 residues. For the CDR3, the DNA is TGCGCCAGCAGCCCGGACAGGGGGACCGGGGAGCTGTTTTTT. Amino acid sequence: CASSPDRGTGELFF.

The CDR3 protein is CASSRGGYGYTF. Written as DNA, the CDR3 is TGCGCCAGCAGCAGGGGGGGCTATGGCTACACCTTC. The chain uses TRBV4-3 and TRBJ1-2, with a weak D call TRBD1 (6 bases). In germline, CDR1 is LGHNA, CDR2 YSLEER. Trimming pared 5 bases from V and 4 bases from J, leaving 8 bases between. The CDR3 spans 12 residues.

The rearrangement links TRBV5-4 to TRBJ2-1; D possibly corresponds to TRBD1 (6 bases). Germline V gene sequence: CDR1 SGHNT, CDR2 YYREEE (reference sequence). Trimming took 4 bases from V and 2 from J, leaving 13 bases between them. CDR3 length equals 15 residues. CDR3 protein: CASSIRGYTYNEQFF. The DNA for the CDR3 is TGTGCCAGCAGCATCAGGGGATACACCTACAATGAGCAGTTCTTC.

The chain combines TRBV10-3 with TRBJ1-6; the match to TRBD1 covers 10 bases. The germline V gene has CDR1 ENHRY and CDR2 SYGVKD. This CDR3 spans 14 amino acids. The trim removed 6 bases at V and 9 bases at J, leaving 5 bases unmatched. In DNA, the CDR3 is TGTGCCATCAGAACGACAGGGGGCGTTTCACCCCTCCACTTT. Its translation is CAIRTTGGVSPLHF.

The V call is TRBV5-1, the J call TRBJ2-1; 7 positions agree with TRBD2. Germline assignment: CDR1 SGHRS and CDR2 YFSETQ. V shed 0 bases and J 0 bases; nucleotides not matched to a gene: 0. There are 15 residues in the CDR3. The chain's CDR3 is CASSLVAGSYNEQFF. CDR3 bases: TGCGCCAGCAGCTTGGTAGCGGGCTCCTACAATGAGCAGTTCTTC.

The chain combines TRBV2 with TRBJ1-2, with D unresolved. CDR1 SNHLY and CDR2 FYNNEI come from the germline V gene. The CDR3 sequence is 13 residues long. Deletions cut 5 bases from V and 3 bases from J, with 10 bases between. The CDR3 loop reads CASSFRGDYGYTF. For the CDR3, the DNA is TGTGCCAGCAGTTTCCGAGGTGACTATGGCTACACCTTC.

The chain has TRBV4-3 and TRBJ2-1, with 10 positions matching TRBD2. Germline assignment: CDR1 LGHNA and CDR2 YSLEER. This CDR3 spans 17 amino acids. V shed 0 bases, J shed 6 bases, and the junction held 8 bases outside the gene matches. The CDR3: CASSQDRGLAGANEQFF. The DNA for the CDR3 is TGCGCCAGCAGCCAAGATCGGGGGCTAGCGGGGGCCAATGAGCAGTTCTTC.

The J gene is TRBJ1-6, the V gene TRBV5-6; D remains ambiguous. The CDR3 is 15 amino acids. V shed 3 bases and J shed 1 base, with 8 bases lying between them. Germline CDR1 and CDR2: SGHDT and YYEEEE. The DNA for the CDR3 is TGTGCCAGCAGCTCATACGGGTCCTATAATTCACCCCTCCACTTT. Protein sequence: CASSSYGSYNSPLHF.

The table lists this clone with a count of one. The same CDR3 is also encoded by other DNA sequences in this sample. The CDR3 is CASSPGGDEQYV. The CDR3 DNA reads as TGTGCCAGCAGCCCGGGGGGGGACGAGCAGTACGTC. This chain links TRBV21-1 with TRBJ2-7; TRBD2, as called in the table, went unchecked against the DNA. TRBV21-1 counts as a pseudogene. This CDR3 spans 12 amino acids.

The chain recombines TRBV10-3 with TRBJ1-5, with 7 bases identical to TRBD1. CDR3 length: 15 amino acids. Germline V gene sequence: CDR1 ENHRY, CDR2 SYGVKD. Trimming removed 8 bases from V and 0 bases from J; junction bases left unmatched: 7. The CDR3 coding sequence is TGTGCCATCTCTGACAGGGCCTATAGCAATCAGCCCCAGCATTTT. Translated, it gives CAISDRAYSNQPQHF.

This clone has a handful of counts. V is TRBV7-9 and J is TRBJ1-2; D is possibly TRBD1 (6 bases). Germline values: CDR1 SEHNR, CDR2 FQNEAQ (reference sequence). The CDR3 runs 14 residues. Trimming pared 0 bases from V and 4 bases from J, leaving 9 bases between. CDR3 residues: CASSLAQGPYGYTF. The CDR3, as DNA: TGTGCCAGCAGCTTAGCCCAGGGGCCCTATGGCTACACCTTC.

This clone was observed a handful of times. V and J are TRBV5-1 and TRBJ1-1; D is unresolved. The CDR3 length is 15 residues. Germline V gene sequence: CDR1 SGHRS, CDR2 YFSETQ. V dropped 0 bases and J dropped 6 bases, with 15 bases sitting between them. In nucleotides, the CDR3 is TGCGCCAGCAGCTTGGCCGGGATTTCGGGCGCTGAAGCTTTCTTT. It yields the protein CASSLAGISGAEAFF.

The V gene is TRBV11-2, the J gene TRBJ2-5; the D is unclear. V was shortened by 5 bases and J by 5 bases, with 6 bases between the two germline ends. The CDR3 extends over 11 amino acids. Germline loops: CDR1 SGHAT, CDR2 FQNNGV. The CDR3 nucleotides are TGTGCCAGCAGCGATCAGGAGACCCAGTACTTC. It specifies CASSDQETQYF.

The rearrangement links TRBV2 to TRBJ1-5; TRBD1 aligns across 8 bases. This CDR3 contains 14 residues. Trimming took 8 bases from V and 5 from J; bases not matched to a gene: 8. Looked up from germline, CDR1 is SNHLY and CDR2 is FYNNEI. The CDR3 coding sequence is TGTGCCAGCGGCGGGACAGGAGGGCATCAGCCCCAGCATTTT. Amino acid sequence: CASGGTGGHQPQHF.

The chain couples TRBV19 to TRBJ2-3; 7 positions agree with TRBD1. Trimming cost V 4 bases and J 5 bases; bases outside gene matches: 15. Germline CDR1 reads LNHDA; CDR2 reads SQIVND (reference sequence). This CDR3 has 17 amino acids. The DNA of the CDR3 is TGTGCCAGTAGTACATGGGGTGGAGGACAGGACGAAGATACGCAGTATTTT. Translated: CASSTWGGGQDEDTQYF. Full variable domain (missing parts from reference TRBV19 and TRBJ2-3): DGGITQSPKYLFRKEGQNVTLSCEQNLNHDAMYWYRQDPGQGLRLIYYSQIVNDFQKGDIAEGYSVSREKKESFPLTVTSAQKNPTAFYLCASSTWGGGQDEDTQYFGPGTRLTVL.

The rearrangement joins TRBV11-2 to TRBJ1-2, with 8 nucleotides matching TRBD1. CDR3 size: 16 residues. CDR1 is SGHAT and CDR2 is FQNNGV in the germline V gene. The trim removed 4 bases at V and 6 bases at J, leaving 13 bases unmatched. DNA for the CDR3: TGTGCCAGCAGCTCGATACAGGGGGGGGTTAAGGATGGCTACACCTTC. This codes for CASSSIQGGVKDGYTF. Supplemented by reference TRBV11-2 and TRBJ1-2, the full variable domain reads EAGVAQSPRYKIIEKRQSVAFWCNPISGHATLYWYQQILGQGPKLLIQFQNNGVVDDSQLPKDRFSAERLKGVDSTLKIQPAKLEDSAVYLCASSSIQGGVKDGYTFGSGTRLTVV.

This clone appeared a single time. This same CDR3 is encoded by further DNA sequences in the sample. This chain links TRBV5-1 with TRBJ2-6, with D tentatively TRBD1 (6 bases). Trimming cost V 3 bases and J 0 bases, with 16 bases left between them. CDR3 length: 18 residues. Looked up from germline, CDR1 is SGHRS and CDR2 is YFSETQ. This chain's CDR3 is CASSSPGTLSSGANVLTF. CDR3 bases: TGCGCCAGCAGCTCTCCCGGGACACTGAGCTCTGGGGCCAACGTCCTGACTTTC.

J is TRBJ1-1 and V is TRBV4-3, with D unresolved. This CDR3 has 15 residues. With 1 base removed from V and 4 bases from J, the gap between germline ends came to 13 bases. Germline CDR1 reads LGHNA; CDR2 reads YSLEER. CDR3 sequence reads: CASSQVWVGGTEAFF. The CDR3 region has the DNA TGCGCCAGCAGCCAAGTTTGGGTCGGCGGCACTGAAGCTTTCTTT.

The CDR3 reads CASSLSPGTEAFF. The CDR3, as DNA: TGTGCCAGCAGCTTATCCCCGGGAACTGAAGCTTTCTTT. The chain is built from TRBV7-9 and TRBJ1-1; D gene uncertain. V gave up 2 bases and J gave up 5 bases, with 9 bases separating them. Germline V gene lookup returns CDR1 SEHNR and CDR2 FQNEAQ (reference sequence). This CDR3 is 13 amino acids long. The variable domain in full, with the rest retrieved from reference TRBV7-9 and TRBJ1-1, is DTGVSQNPRHKITKRGQNVTFRCDPISEHNRLYWYRQTLGQGPEFLTYFQNEAQLEKSRLLSDRFSAERPKGSFSTLEIQRTEQGDSAMYLCASSLSPGTEAFFGQGTRLTVV.

This chain joins TRBV10-3 and TRBJ2-2; 8 bases match TRBD2. CDR1 is ENHRY and CDR2 is SYGVKD in the germline V gene. Trimming removed 9 bases from V and 5 bases from J; junction bases left unmatched: 8. The CDR3 covers 14 residues. This CDR3 is CAIKAGDQTGELFF. As DNA, the CDR3 is TGTGCCATAAAAGCGGGGGACCAGACCGGGGAGCTGTTTTTT.

The rearrangement uses TRBV6-5 and TRBJ2-2; 9 bases are a match to TRBD2. Germline lookup yields CDR1 MNHEY and CDR2 SVGAGI. The CDR3 length is 14 residues. V was pared by 5 bases and J by 6 bases, with 4 bases of the junction left unmatched. CDR3 residues: CASSGGLAAGELFF. For the CDR3, the DNA is TGTGCCAGCAGTGGGGGACTAGCTGCCGGGGAGCTGTTTTTT.

In regard to this clone: Its ends do not fully match the called genes, so a read error is possible. CDR3 region: CASSPRGTFGANGLTF. The DNA of the CDR3 is TGTGCCAGCAGCCCCCGGGGGACTTTTGGGGCCAACGGCCTGACTTTC. The chain couples TRBV28 to TRBJ2-6; D perhaps matches TRBD2 (6 bases). This CDR3 has 16 residues. The germline V gene encodes CDR1 MDHEN and CDR2 SYDVKM.